The 10 T cell receptor beta chains below all came from one sample that was sequenced in a study of T cells in Graves' hyperthyroidism and ophthalmopathy. RNA transcripts served as the template for amplifying TCR beta CDR3 regions. First-round RT-PCR targeting the TCR CDR3 was performed with the HTBI primer set. TCRdb re-called the multiplex PCR reads with MiXCR, one entry per CDR3 protein. The repertoire holds some 350,000 distinct CDR3 sequences, with roughly 13% as singletons. Specimen: blood. The receptors shown here come from a woman between 40 and 55 years old with Graves' ophthalmopathy.

In its sample, this clonotype was seen many times. CDR3 protein: CASSYTRDTTNTEAFF. The CDR3 coding sequence is TGTGCCAGCAGTTACACCCGGGACACTACGAACACTGAAGCTTTCTTT. The V call is TRBV6-6, the J call TRBJ1-1, with a tentative D call TRBD1 (6 bases). The germline V gene encodes CDR1 MNHNY and CDR2 SVGAGI (reference sequence). The CDR3 is 16 amino acids. V was trimmed by 2 bases and J by 1 base, leaving 14 bases between them.

In its sample, this clonotype was seen a few times. The chain uses TRBV3-1 and TRBJ1-5, with D possibly being TRBD1 (5 bases). V lost 0 bases and J 2 bases, leaving 8 bases between the germline ends. The CDR3 consists of 15 residues. In germline, CDR1 is LGHDT, CDR2 YNNKEL (reference sequence). CDR3 DNA: TGTGCCAGCAGCCAAGATGTAGGGGGCAATCAGCCCCAGCATTTT. Amino acid sequence: CASSQDVGGNQPQHF.

This clonotype was seen a handful of times. The V and J genes are TRBV19 and TRBJ2-1; maybe TRBD1 (6 bases). The V end lost 5 bases, the J end lost 4 bases, and 15 bases lay between the germline ends. This CDR3 region has 15 residues. CDR1 and CDR2 (germline): LNHDA, SQIVND (reference sequence). Here the CDR3 DNA reads TGTGCCAGTAGTCTTTACAGGGAAGGTTACAATGAGCAGTTCTTC. Its translation: CASSLYREGYNEQFF.

This clonotype was seen a handful of times. The CDR3 nucleotides read TGTGCCAGCAGCTTAATGGGGGATGGGATTTACGAGCAGTACTTC. Translation: CASSLMGDGIYEQYF. The gene calls are TRBV7-2 and TRBJ2-7; D assignment may be TRBD1 or TRBD2 (5 bases each). There are 15 residues in the CDR3. V lost 2 bases and J lost 4, with 15 bases in between. Germline loops: CDR1 SGHTA, CDR2 FQGNSA.

This clonotype was counted ten times or more. The chain employs TRBV24-1 and TRBJ2-1; 7 positions agree with TRBD1. Unmatched junction bases numbered 3, after V lost 2 bases and J lost 3 bases. The length of the CDR3 is 15 residues. Germline assignment: CDR1 KGHDR and CDR2 SFDVKD. CDR3 sequence: CATSDWTGNYNEQFF. The CDR3 DNA follows: TGTGCCACCAGTGATTGGACAGGTAACTACAATGAGCAGTTCTTC.

This clonotype was seen many times. The V gene is TRBV27, the J gene TRBJ1-1; D is uncertain. The ends were cut back, 0 bases at V and 4 bases at J, with 9 bases in the middle. The CDR3 has 14 amino acids. Germline V lookup: CDR1 MNHEY, CDR2 SMNVEV (reference sequence). The CDR3 DNA follows: TGTGCCAGCAGTTTATCGGCTCTGGGCACTGAAGCTTTCTTT. This encodes CASSLSALGTEAFF.

This clonotype was seen ten or more times. This chain joins TRBV12-3 or TRBV12-4 and TRBJ1-5; 9 bases are shared with TRBD1. V gave up 0 bases and J gave up 6 bases; unmatched junction bases: 3. The CDR3 loop spans 15 amino acids. CDR3 nucleotides: TGTGCCAGCAGTTTAGCGGAGACAGGGGGTCAGCCCCAGCATTTT. Its protein is CASSLAETGGQPQHF.

In its sample, this clonotype was seen many times. The chain combines TRBV12-3 or TRBV12-4 with TRBJ1-2; D not resolved. The V end lost 7 bases, the J end lost 8 bases, and 17 bases lay between the germline ends. The CDR3 extends over 13 amino acids. Here the CDR3 reads CASTPEEAEGYTF. The CDR3 DNA reads TGTGCCAGCACCCCGGAGGAGGCGGAAGGCTACACCTTC.

This clonotype occurred a few times. The V call is TRBV18, the J call TRBJ2-2; TRBD1 matches 10 bases. The CDR3 consists of 15 residues. J gave up 6 bases and V 6 bases, and 7 bases lay outside the gene matches. Germline values: CDR1 KGHSH, CDR2 LQKENI. The CDR3 protein is CASSPTGQGSGELFF. The CDR3 DNA sequence: TGTGCCAGCTCGCCTACGGGACAGGGGTCCGGGGAGCTGTTTTTT.

The chain joins TRBV24-1 to TRBJ2-5; D may correspond to TRBD1 or TRBD2 (6 bases each). Germline V CDR1 and CDR2: KGHDR, SFDVKD. This CDR3 contains 15 residues. V lost 3 bases, J lost 1 base, and 11 bases lay in between. CDR3 bases: TGTGCCACCAGTGATCTTGGGGGGCCCCAAGAGACCCAGTACTTC. Translation: CATSDLGGPQETQYF.